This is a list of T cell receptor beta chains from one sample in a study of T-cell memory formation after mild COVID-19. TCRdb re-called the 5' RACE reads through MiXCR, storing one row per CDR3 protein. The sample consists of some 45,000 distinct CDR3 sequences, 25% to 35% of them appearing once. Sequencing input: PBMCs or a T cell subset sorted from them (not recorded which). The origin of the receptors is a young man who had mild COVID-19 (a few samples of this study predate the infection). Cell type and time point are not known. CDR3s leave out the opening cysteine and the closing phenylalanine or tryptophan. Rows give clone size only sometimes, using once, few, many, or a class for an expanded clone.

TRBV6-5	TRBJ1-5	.	ASTNRPNSNQPQH
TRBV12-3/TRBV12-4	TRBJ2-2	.	ASSLGTGRHTGELF
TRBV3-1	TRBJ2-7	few	ASTETSGGSYEQY
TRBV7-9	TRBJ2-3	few	ASSEIPDIRSI
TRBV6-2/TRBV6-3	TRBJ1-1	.	ASSLQGFNTEAF
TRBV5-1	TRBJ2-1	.	ASSATSGGALNEQF
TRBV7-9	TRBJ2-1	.	ASSPTLSYNEQF
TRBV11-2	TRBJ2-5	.	ASSPSWGGQETQY
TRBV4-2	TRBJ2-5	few	ASSQVMRGEETQY
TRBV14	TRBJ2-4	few	ASSQGQGTLGY
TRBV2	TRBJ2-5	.	ASSPGLAGETQY
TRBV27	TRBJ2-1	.	ASSLRSSYNEQF
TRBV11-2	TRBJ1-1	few	ASSLAGGQTKTEAF
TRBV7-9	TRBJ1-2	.	ASSPPGHRGYT
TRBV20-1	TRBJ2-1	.	SAREQRGSNEQF
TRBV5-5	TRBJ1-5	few	ASSSGDVGNQPQH
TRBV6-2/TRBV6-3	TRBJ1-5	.	ASSYSGLRPQH
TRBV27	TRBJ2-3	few	ASRTGLAYTQY
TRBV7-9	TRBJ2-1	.	ASSSSRDPYNEQF
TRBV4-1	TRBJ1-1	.	ATRGANTEAF
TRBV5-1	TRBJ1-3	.	ASSLLTGSSGNTIY
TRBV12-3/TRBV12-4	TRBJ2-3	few	ASSPGGSTQY
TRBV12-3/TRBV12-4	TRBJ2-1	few	ASSLISEQF
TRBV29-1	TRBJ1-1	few	SVPRDTDFEAF
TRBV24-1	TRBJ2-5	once	ATNVPTGAQY
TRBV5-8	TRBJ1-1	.	ASSWGSEAF
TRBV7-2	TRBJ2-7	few	ASSLALGKSLYEQY
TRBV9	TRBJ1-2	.	ASSDEGLLYGYT
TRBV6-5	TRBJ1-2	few	ASSYSGTAIYGYT
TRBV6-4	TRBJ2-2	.	ASTMTSGGDANTGELF
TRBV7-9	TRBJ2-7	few	ASSLGGPYEQY
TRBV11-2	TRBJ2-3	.	ASSVSGGAVGDTQY